This entry lists 13 T cell receptor beta chains sequenced from one sample in a study of T cell responses to AZD1222 COVID-19 vaccine. Here immunoSEQ multiplex PCR was the method, and the copy in TCRdb shows in-frame clones only, minus some. The data contain more than 85,000 clones, 70% to 90% of them singletons. The sequencing here drew on peripheral blood, taken on day 0 of AZD1222 vaccination. These TCRs come from an adult in good health.

The V call is TRBV29-1, the J call TRBJ2-1; D gene uncertain. Trimming cost V 8 bases and J 1 base, with 6 bases left between them. CDR3 size: 11 residues. Germline loops: CDR1 SQVTM, CDR2 ANQGSEA. The CDR3 loop is CSLLSYNEQFF. The CDR3 DNA sequence: TGCAGCTTACTGTCCTACAATGAGCAGTTCTTC.

The chain recombines TRBV29-1 with TRBJ1-3, with D perhaps TRBD1 (5 bases). The length of the CDR3 is 14 residues. V gave up 3 bases and J gave up 4 bases, with 13 bases separating them. CDR1 is SQVTM, CDR2 ANQGSEA, per germline. The CDR3 loop reads CSVDGGSFGNTIYF. The CDR3 DNA sequence: TGCAGCGTTGACGGGGGGTCGTTCGGAAACACCATATATTTT.

This clone was counted a single time. The chain carries TRBV28 and TRBJ1-6; 7 bases fit TRBD1. The CDR3 length is 15 residues. The germline V gene encodes CDR1 MDHEN and CDR2 SYDVKM. V lost 4 bases, J lost 9 bases, and 9 bases stayed unmatched. The CDR3, as DNA: TGTGCCAGCAGTTCCGGGACAGCGATTTCTTCACCCCTCCACTTT. Its translation: CASSSGTAISSPLHF.

The V call is TRBV4-1, the J call TRBJ1-4; D might be TRBD1 (5 bases). Trimming removed 0 bases at V and 3 bases at J, with 8 bases between. The germline gives CDR1 MGHRA, CDR2 YSYEKL. This CDR3 has 15 residues. This CDR3 reads CASSQDGGSNEKLFF. The CDR3 bases are TGCGCCAGCAGCCAAGATGGGGGGTCTAATGAAAAACTGTTTTTT.

The chain joins TRBV27 to TRBJ1-4, with TRBD1 matching over 9 bases. J gave up 8 bases and V 5 bases, and 9 bases lay outside the gene matches. The V gene's germline CDR1 is MNHEY and CDR2 SMNVEV (reference sequence). The CDR3 is 15 amino acids. DNA of the CDR3: TGTGCCAGCAGTCCCATCGGGACAGGGATCGAAAAACTGTTTTTT. Protein product: CASSPIGTGIEKLFF.

The rearrangement joins TRBV11-3 to TRBJ2-6; possibly TRBD1 for D (5 bases). There are 17 residues in the CDR3. Germline V CDR1 and CDR2: SGHNT, YENEEA. Deletions cut 5 bases from V and 1 base from J, with 15 bases between. The CDR3 DNA sequence: TGTGCCAGCAGCCTCAGGGCGTTTCGGTCTGGGGCCAACGTCCTGACTTTC. Protein: CASSLRAFRSGANVLTF.

This sequence joins TRBV14 and TRBJ1-1, with 7 bases matching TRBD1. Germline trimming cut 4 bases from V and 5 bases from J; bases unmatched to any gene: 10. CDR3 length: 15 residues. Germline V gene data show CDR1 as SGHDN and CDR2 as FVKESK. The CDR3 DNA reads as TGTGCCAGCAGCCCCCTTGGACAGGCTGGAACTGAAGCTTTCTTT. Translation: CASSPLGQAGTEAFF.

This chain connects TRBV28 to TRBJ2-2; D is unclear. Germline assignment: CDR1 MDHEN and CDR2 SYDVKM. The CDR3 sequence is 15 residues long. V was clipped by 4 bases and J by 0 bases, with 9 bases between them. The CDR3 DNA is TGTGCCAGCAGTTCCCCGGCTCCGAACACCGGGGAGCTGTTTTTT. It translates to CASSSPAPNTGELFF.

The chain combines TRBV18 with TRBJ2-2; D call uncertain. Trimming took 3 bases from V and 8 from J, leaving 10 bases between them. Per germline, CDR1 KGHSH and CDR2 LQKENI. The CDR3 runs 13 residues. The CDR3 sequence is CASSPLRAGELFF. DNA for the CDR3: TGTGCCAGCTCACCCCTCAGAGCTGGGGAGCTGTTTTTT.

The chain has TRBV7-2 and TRBJ2-1; D call uncertain. V lost 5 bases and J lost 6, with 14 bases in between. The germline gives CDR1 SGHTA, CDR2 FQGNSA. This CDR3 comprises 14 residues. CDR3 DNA: TGTGCCAGCAGCCGGAACAGAATATCCAATGAGCAGTTCTTC. It translates to CASSRNRISNEQFF.

This chain uses TRBV9 with TRBJ1-2; 8 nucleotides match TRBD1. Germline trimming cut 3 bases from V and 0 bases from J; bases unmatched to any gene: 10. Germline V gives CDR1 SGDLS, CDR2 YYNGEE. The CDR3 runs to 17 residues. The CDR3 DNA reads as TGTGCCAGCAGCGAGACCAGGACAGGGATCCCTAACTATGGCTACACCTTC. Encoded protein: CASSETRTGIPNYGYTF.

The rearrangement joins TRBV9 to TRBJ2-5, with 10 bases fitting TRBD1. The V segment lost 3 bases and the J segment 5 bases; nucleotides outside the gene matches: 7. The germline CDR1 and CDR2 sequences are SGDLS and YYNGEE. The length of the CDR3 is 15 residues. In DNA, the CDR3 is TGTGCCAGCAGCGAAGGGGACAGGGGATACGAGACCCAGTACTTC. Translation: CASSEGDRGYETQYF.

The genes are TRBV24-1 and TRBJ1-2; D perhaps matches TRBD1 (6 bases). V gave up 9 bases and J gave up 1 base, with 32 bases separating them. In germline, CDR1 is KGHDR, CDR2 SFDVKD. CDR3 length: 20 residues. The CDR3: CATADRIGTLDTSSNYGYTF. The CDR3 bases are TGTGCCACCGCAGACAGGATCGGGACTTTAGATACCTCCAGTAACTATGGCTACACCTTC.